The entry below describes one TCR beta chain. As yet, its antigen is unknown. Between the trimmed V and J ends, which lost 3 bases and 8 bases, there was a span of 13 bases. Looked up from germline, CDR1 is ENHRY and CDR2 is SYGVKD. The CDR3 has 13 amino acids. PCR amplification relied on 60 Vbeta primers (plus 13 Jbeta primers). Sequenced by immunoSEQ multiplex PCR; TCRdb stores in-frame clones only, minus some. This table has over 150,000 clones, 84% appearing once. These data come from a study of cytomegalovirus exposure and HLA in healthy donors. Broader study findings: Reported performance of the classifier showed diagnosis of cytomegalovirus status with high specificity and sensitivity.

This receptor was taken from a girl aged 5-17 years in good health and CMV-seropositive. The rearrangement links TRBV10-3 to TRBJ1-2; possibly TRBD1 for D (6 bases). The sequenced sample consisted of PBMCs. The CDR3 loop reads CAISDRGSIGYTF. As DNA, the CDR3 is TGTGCCATCAGTGACAGGGGTAGTATCGGCTACACCTTC.